This T cell receptor beta chain was documented in a study of cytomegalovirus exposure and HLA in healthy donors (dated by TCRdb to 2017 to 2019). Describing the broader study: According to an earlier analysis of 550 to 750 of the donors, about 179 million T cells yielded 100 million or so unique TCR beta sequences and about 300 Gb of sequence data. An early release that covered 500 to 800 HLA-typed donors contained about 300 gigabases of sequencing data and tens of millions of unique TCR sequences. The genetic ancestry cluster associated with self-reported Caucasian donors included roughly 84% of the roughly 360 genotyped donors. The study was designed to test whether signatures of past pathogen exposure could be identified by cataloging public T cell receptors. The study profiled the T cell repertoires of 500 to 800 subjects by immunosequencing and related them to cytomegalovirus serostatus. Along with the approximately 650-subject first cohort, a separate validation cohort of around 110 different subjects was used. To predict cytomegalovirus infection status, the study combined high-throughput TCR immunosequencing, statistical association of individual TCRs with disease status, and machine learning. A later analysis re-examined previously published TCR beta repertoires from more than 550 donors and added high-resolution HLA genotyping to investigate patterns of TCR occurrence. Rather than drawing on any new phenotypic data, the later analysis identified candidate immune exposures from TCR beta sequences and the way those sequences occurred across donors. An earlier analysis of around 640 of the donors used high-throughput TCR beta sequencing to judge whether each TCR beta V gene segment behaved as functional or pseudogenic. Donor age, sex, ethnicity and CMV serostatus were compiled together with the repertoire data. In a later genetic analysis, genome-wide SNP genotypes for about 55% of the roughly 700 donors were used, and that subset was treated as a discovery cohort. Every repertoire in the discovery cohort had been generated on one and the same sequencing platform. Class I and class II HLA loci were covered by the typing at four-digit resolution. The number of typed donors differed by locus: about 629-630 for A, B, C, DRB1 and DQB1; 500 to 550 for DQA1; fewer than 610 for DPA1; and around 470 for DPB1. Five DR-DQ haplotypes were treated as single units for association and clustering because of strong linkage in the cohort. Among some 400 genotyped donors of the cohort, an average of about 240,000 unique TCR beta nucleotide sequences were sequenced per donor, roughly 20% of them non-productive.

The germline V gene specifies SGHTA as CDR1 and FQGNSA as CDR2. From cysteine to phenylalanine, the CDR3 is 12 amino acids long. The retained sequence is limited to the CDR3, 36 bases, with the frame set at the first base. Ends trimmed: V by 6 bases, J by 6 bases; bases unmatched to a gene: 4. On the study overall, not on this receptor specifically: Assigning TCR associations to individual alleles was difficult when HLA alleles, especially DR and DQ, strongly co-occurred. Because HLA typing was unavailable for some donors at each locus, only the typed subset was used in association tests. In both the original and validation cohorts, the classifier was reported to diagnose cytomegalovirus status with high specificity and sensitivity. In a later analysis, HLA-associated TCR beta chains showed more clonal expansion and lower generation probabilities than non-associated chains that were equally common. A total of 164 TCR beta chains were listed by the study as associated with cytomegalovirus. A few of the identified cytomegalovirus-associated TCR beta chains were confirmed in vitro to be specific for cytomegalovirus antigens. A later analysis associated about 17,000 TCR beta sequences with specific HLA alleles at a false discovery rate of 0.05. While some public TCRs were present in many individuals, most TCR sequences turned up only very rarely across donors. According to a later analysis, parvovirus B19, influenza, CMV and Epstein-Barr virus appeared linked to several top co-occurrence clusters. Broadly in line with IMGT annotations, most TCR beta V segments showed up in productive rearrangements about 90% or about 30% of the time in an earlier analysis of approximately 600 of the donors. In a later analysis, the rate of TCR association differed among HLA loci, with DRB1 alleles having the most associated TCRs and HLA-C alleles having the fewest. For the cohort, immune exposure information was limited to CMV serostatus. Linkage disequilibrium might explain the correlated functional status among segregating V segments, but an unknown experimental factor could not be ruled out. A further reported finding was that TCR beta sequences accurately predicted the HLA-A and HLA-B alleles for most subjects in the first cohort. According to a later genetic analysis, donors in an Asian-associated ancestry cluster had fewer N-insertions in productive TCRs than the approximately 700-donor mean. The authors suggested that the approach could potentially be generalized to other disease states and immunological phenotypes. According to a later analysis, most CMV-associated TCR beta chains appeared to be HLA-restricted, and the HLA associations seemed to be driven largely by CMV exposure. V-gene and J-gene trimming of TCR beta chains was associated with a missense DCLRE1C variant in a later genetic analysis, and the association was replicated in an independent cohort. Some IMGT-functional V segments, including TRBV6-2 and TRBV6-3, could not be distinguished by the 87-base-pair reads and were therefore excluded. The earlier analysis of some 560 of the donors excluded 15 to 20 rarely observed V segments, including chromosome 9 orphons, because counts were too low. In this cohort, only TCR beta chains were sequenced, and detectable features were limited by the absence of alpha or paired-chain data. A cluster of highly shared sequence variants was judged likely to represent a technical artifact of the sequencing pipeline. Presence/absence analyses assumed roughly uniform sequencing depth across donors, an assumption that may not hold.

In total, approximately 700 healthy bone marrow donors made up the cohort. All cohort members were sampled while nominally healthy, although unrecorded immune exposures were likely present. The donor tested CMV seronegative, placing the donor among the 350 to 400 seronegative members of the cohort. Every donor gave a peripheral blood sample, and the peripheral blood mononuclear cells from that sample were used for TCR beta sequencing. The Qiagen DNeasy Blood Extraction Kit was used to extract genomic DNA from the blood cell samples. To note about this clone: Its antigen specificity is not known. The record has no base qualities; no much larger clone is one base away.

Libraries were made using the immunoSEQ multiplex PCR assay. For the multiplex PCR, a mixture combining 60 forward primers for TCR Vbeta segments and 13 reverse primers for TCR Jbeta segments was used. The CDR3 region of rearranged TCR beta genes was amplified from genomic DNA by a multiplex PCR assay. The Illumina HiSeq System was used to sequence the amplified TCR beta libraries as 87-base-pair reads. Per the original workflow: Across the 640 or so repertoires, a later analysis counted around 80 million unique TCR beta chains, 9 million to 14 million of which were shared by at least two donors. Raw reads were error-corrected and collapsed into unique sequences by a nearest-neighbor algorithm in which closely related sequences were merged to remove PCR and sequencing errors. CDR3 sequences were aligned to IMGT reference sequences to assign V, D and J gene segments. For a sequence to be retained, a match of at least six nucleotides to both a V gene segment and a J gene segment was required. A rearrangement counted as productive if the CDR3 had no stop codons and remained in frame with V and J, and every other rearrangement counted as non-productive. Following IMGT convention, CDR3 was defined as the stretch from the second conserved V-encoded cysteine to the conserved J-encoded phenylalanine. Sequences without an unambiguous match to a single V gene segment were excluded from the earlier analysis of about 630 of the donors. In an earlier analysis of approximately 590 of the donors, a V segment was called functional when productive rearrangements were above 56.7%, and segregating when the standard deviation between donors exceeded 5%. To diagnose cytomegalovirus status from the catalog of TCR beta chain sequences, a statistical classification framework was built. A later analysis assigned V and J genes by comparing TCR nucleotide sequences with IMGT/GENE-DB human TR gene sequences. A later analysis assigned CDR3 sequences and most-parsimonious VDJ recombination scenarios with the TCRdist pipeline. In a later analysis, every TCR beta chain was defined by the combination of its CDR3 amino acid sequence and its V-gene family, and reads without a unique V-gene family were dropped. In a later analysis, some 600 highly shared, low-generation-probability nucleotide sequences were removed to address suspected cross-contamination and a sequencing artifact. For each public chain, a later analysis derived a clonal expansion index from normalized ranks of inferred template counts within each repertoire. In a later analysis, generation probabilities were computed with a VDJ recombination model fitted to out-of-frame rearrangements, and the resulting probabilities were checked against IGoR. A later analysis scored TCR-TCR, TCR-HLA and TCR-CMV co-occurrence with hypergeometric tests, applying a repertoire-size bias correction to TCR pairs. In a later analysis, false discovery rates were estimated by permuting HLA or CMV assignments 20 times. In a later analysis, co-occurring TCRs were grouped using DBSCAN, with TCRdist sequence similarity added in when clustering inside HLA-allele-positive subsets. Co-occurrence clustering excluded repertoires with fewer than 30,000 or more than 120,000 public chains, plus five with anomalous nucleotide sharing. TCRdb's version of the immuneACCESS table is confined to in-frame rearrangements and falls short of the full clone set. An unresolved V gene accounts for under half of the shortfall where checked; the remainder is of unknown origin. The V and J calls and clone size are taken from that table; D and trimming were inferred from the DNA. The sample table contains a few hundred thousand clones; only one count was recorded for around 90% of them. Of the sample, about 1.5% falls within the top ten clones.

The TCR sequence derives from a girl aged 2 to 9 in good health and CMV-seronegative. Rearrangement joined TRBV7-2 to TRBJ1-1, and TRBD1 aligns with 7 junction nucleotides. Sequencing input: PBMCs. The CDR3 region: CASSLGGSEAFF. The DNA sequence reads TGTGCCAGCAGTCTAGGGGGCTCTGAAGCTTTCTTT.